This T cell receptor (beta chain) was sequenced for a study of control samples from healthy donors and cancer patients. Per the germline V gene, CDR1 is LNHDA and CDR2 is SQIVND (reference sequence). The CDR3 is 11 amino acids. Trimming took 10 bases from V and 4 from J, leaving 8 bases between them. TCRdb keeps only in-frame clones here, not all; method: immunoSEQ multiplex PCR. This table holds tens of thousands of clones, roughly 78% found once. The sequencing input was PBMCs. This TCR was recovered from a man in his fifties or sixties with head and neck cancer. The gene calls are TRBV19 and TRBJ2-1; TRBD2 might be the D (5 bases). CDR3 coding DNA: TGTGCCACTCGAGGGTACAATGAGCAGTTCTTC. It encodes CATRGYNEQFF.